This T cell receptor beta chain was sequenced for a study of T cell repertoires in cytomegalovirus infection. The overall study: A matching HLA type, together with CMV infection, was signaled by public TCR beta signatures.

One entry per CDR3 protein results from TCRdb running MiXCR on the reads. The data contain hundreds of thousands of distinct CDR3 sequences, roughly 46% of them singletons. To note about this clonotype: The antigen is undetermined.

Study-level points and caveats: Individuals carrying CMV plus the relevant HLA were identified by cumulative frequency of public TCR beta families.

V was shortened by 0 bases and J by 6 bases, with 16 bases between the two germline ends. The CDR3 spans 16 residues. Germline V gene data show CDR1 as MGHRA and CDR2 as YSYEKL. This specimen consisted of cultured PBMCs, obtained from culture after CMV antigen stimulation. The chain recombines TRBV4-1 with TRBJ2-3; maybe TRBD1 (6 bases). The sequence derives from a human donor in good health (CMV status not recorded). Some clones in this sample may be carry-over from other donors' samples. CDR3 nucleotide sequence: TGCGCCAGCAGCCAAGACTCTACAGGGCCATGGGATACGCAGTATTTT. This encodes CASSQDSTGPWDTQYF.